This TCR beta chain was sequenced during a study of shared clonotypes between healthy human individuals. It was roughly 190 ng DNA, about 30,000 T cell genomes, that sorted-subset replicate PCRs used. Sequencing used immunoSEQ multiplex PCR; TCRdb keeps in-frame clones, though not all of them. The profile shows around 720,000 clones, about three quarters of them singletons. Healthy and HIV-negative, the adult donors had no recent acute infections or vaccinations. Both subsets, CD45RA+ naive and CD45RA-negative memory, were split from the CD4+ cells. V was pared by 8 bases and J by 4 bases, with 10 bases of the junction left unmatched. This CDR3 has 15 residues. Germline-derived CDR1 and CDR2 are MNHNS and SASEGT. This clone has more than one count but fewer than ten.

The TCR sequence derives from a woman aged 30 to 39 in good health. The chain carries TRBV6-1 and TRBJ1-5, with 8 bases identical to TRBD1. The material sequenced was memory CD4+ T cells sorted from blood. The subset: CD45RA-negative fraction. CDR3 in DNA: TGTGCCAGCCTCCTAGACAGGGGAATGAATCAGCCCCAGCATTTT. The encoded protein is CASLLDRGMNQPQHF.